This T cell receptor (beta chain) was obtained from a study of patients and donors after allogeneic stem cell transplantation. The germline gives CDR1 SGHTA, CDR2 FQGNSA. The junction had 7 bases not matched to a gene; V was cut back by 5 bases and J by 6 bases. The length of the CDR3 is 14 residues. TCRdb ran MiXCR on the RT-PCR reads and lists one entry per CDR3 protein. The repertoire holds roughly 200,000 distinct CDR3 sequences, more than 35% seen once, with around 10% in the top ten. This chain connects TRBV7-2 to TRBJ2-3; TRBD1 agrees at 8 bases. This sequence originates from a human donor who was either an allogeneic HSCT recipient or a stem cell or donor lymphocyte infusion donor (not recorded which). It is not recorded whose cells these are; they may come from a transplant donor. Source material: blood, either unsorted or a sorted T cell fraction (not recorded which). CDR3 amino acids: CASSADRGRDTQYF. As DNA, the CDR3 is TGTGCCAGCAGCGCCGACAGGGGACGGGATACGCAGTATTTT.